This T cell receptor beta chain came from a study of identical twins. V dropped 5 bases and J dropped 4 bases, with 7 bases sitting between them. Looked up from germline, CDR1 is SQVTM and CDR2 is ANQGSEA. The CDR3 totals 11 residues. Carrying unique molecular identifiers, the cDNA also gained a universal primer site through template switching. TCRdb re-called the 5' RACE reads through MiXCR, storing one row per CDR3 protein. The sample shows 700,000 or so distinct CDR3 sequences, less than 10% of them seen only once. These records were also assigned to another study, of yellow fever vaccine responses in identical twins.

Material: PBMCs. The sequence was obtained from a woman aged 18 to 35 in good health. V usage is TRBV29-1 and J usage is TRBJ2-3; D remains unclear. The CDR3, as DNA: TGCAGCGTTCCCAGGCCAGATACGCAGTATTTT. Amino acid sequence: CSVPRPDTQYF.